What follows is one T cell receptor (beta chain) and its context. A far larger clone is a single base away, which makes a read error likely. This sample is part of a study of low-dose radiotherapy and immunotherapy resistance in tumors. The CDR3 loop spans 16 amino acids. The ends lost 6 bases at V and 6 bases at J; junction bases unmatched: 16. In germline, CDR1 is MNHNY, CDR2 SVGAGI (reference sequence). Time point described: after trial treatment. Treatment meaning: LDRT plus nivolumab, ipilimumab, low-dose cyclophosphamide and aspirin (RACIN trial). Both TCRalpha and TCRbeta chains were reverse transcribed with V-gene-specific primers. The TCRs were subjected to amplification over roughly 18 PCR cycles employing a constant-region primer in conjunction with a V-primer adapter. Via MiXCR, TCRdb re-called the reads, giving one row per CDR3 protein. In the table there are approximately 100,000 distinct CDR3 sequences, under 25% of which are singletons.

The genes are TRBV6-6 and TRBJ2-7; 8 nucleotides align to TRBD2. The sequencing here drew on PBMCs, taken after low-dose radiotherapy plus immunotherapy. The TCR originated in a male donor with prostate cancer. The CDR3 DNA sequence: TGTGCCAGCAGCCCCCGAAAGCCGGGGGGGATAGGCGAGCAGTACTTC. Translated: CASSPRKPGGIGEQYF.